Sequencing of this TCR beta chain was carried out in a study of blood T cell repertoires in COVID-19. Assay used: immunoSEQ multiplex PCR; TCRdb lists only in-frame clones, some missing. This sample has approximately 200,000 clones, with about 85% found just once. V was shortened by 6 bases and J by 2 bases, with 22 bases between the two germline ends. The CDR3 sequence is 17 residues long. CDR1 and CDR2 from the germline V gene are SGHNT and YYREEE (reference sequence). This rearrangement joins TRBV5-4 to TRBJ2-3; D may be TRBD2 (5 bases). This TCR derives from a woman in her twenties or thirties with active or convalescent COVID-19. Material: peripheral blood. The CDR3 protein is CASTEGTFRGLTDTQYF. The CDR3 DNA is TGTGCCAGCACCGAAGGAACATTTCGAGGGCTCACAGATACGCAGTATTTT.